This T cell receptor beta chain appears in the sequencing data of a study of T cell repertoires in cytomegalovirus infection. Study details: Selection of CMV epitopes for the study included recently identified HLA-C-restricted and well-studied HLA-B-restricted ones. It can be stated that public TCR beta signatures indicated CMV infection as well as a matching HLA type. Study findings and constraints: Dominant in the ex vivo response were TCR beta clonotypes restricted by HLA-C and specific for CMV.

V lost 2 bases to trimming and J lost 0 bases; unmatched junction nucleotides: 7. The CDR3 spans 18 residues. CDR1 and CDR2 (germline): SEHNR, FQNEAQ (reference sequence). TCRdb called the reads again in MiXCR, with one record for every CDR3 protein. The data show approximately 770,000 distinct CDR3 sequences, under 35% seen once. This clonotype was seen a handful of times. Its cognate antigen is unknown. The chain uses TRBV7-9 and TRBJ2-3; 11 bases align to TRBD2. Sequenced here: cultured CD8+ T cells from PBMCs, sampled from culture after CMV antigen stimulation. This receptor was obtained from a human donor in good health (CMV status not recorded). Some clones in this sample may be carry-over from other donors' samples. The CDR3: CASSLRLAGGKSTDTQYF. CDR3 nucleotides: TGTGCCAGCAGCTTACGGCTAGCGGGGGGAAAGAGCACAGATACGCAGTATTTT.